This TCR beta chain was found in a study of radiotherapy plus CTLA-4 blockade in lung cancer. About the research overall: Objective responses emerged in under 20% of patients, and roughly 32% attained disease control.

Study outcomes and limitations: Some TCR clones had been derived from tumors. These clones expanded in peripheral blood after radiotherapy plus ipilimumab.

Treatment of patients with chemo-refractory metastatic non-small-cell lung cancer consisted of focal radiation plus CTLA-4 blockade with ipilimumab. TCRdb's table, derived via immunoSEQ multiplex PCR, lists solely in-frame clones and lacks some. The sample yields tens of thousands of clones, around 69% seen once. About this clone itself: What it binds is not known.

Trimming stripped 0 bases from V and 3 bases from J, with 9 bases between. The CDR3 is made up of 14 amino acids. CDR1 and CDR2 from the germline V gene are LNHNV and YYDKDF (reference sequence). The receptor comes from a human donor with non-small cell lung cancer whose response to radiotherapy plus ipilimumab could not be evaluated. Some clones in this sample may be carry-over from other donors' samples. The material was peripheral blood, obtained from a patient treated with radiotherapy plus ipilimumab. The gene calls are TRBV15 and TRBJ2-7; D perhaps matches TRBD2 (5 bases). The CDR3 DNA reads as TGTGCCACCAGCAGAGATACGGGGTACTACGAGCAGTACTTC. Its protein product is CATSRDTGYYEQYF.